This record covers a single T cell receptor (beta chain). The data stem from a study of blood T cell repertoires in COVID-19. Looking at the study overall: Acute-phase and convalescent COVID-19 samples originated in the United States, Italy and Spain.

CDR1 and CDR2 (germline): MDHEN, SYDVKM. The CDR3 has 14 residues. Trimming left V 7 bases short and J 1 base short, with 11 bases between. Under the authors' procedure: Using reference gene primer amplification, nucleated cell counts were estimated. The table came from immunoSEQ multiplex PCR; TCRdb's copy has only in-frame clones and leaves some out. The DNA gave D and trimming, while V, J and clone size come from that table. The sample has around 220,000 clones, around 88% seen once. The study recruited people aged about 18 to 90 years across around 23 US areas. Membership in each cohort depended on participant-reported clinical history.

Material: PBMCs or T cells enriched from blood (not recorded which). This TCR came from a woman between 45 and 60 years old with acute COVID-19. This chain connects TRBV28 to TRBJ1-3; TRBD1 is a possible D gene (6 bases). For the CDR3, the DNA is TGTGCCAGCACCGAAGGGGGTTCTGGAAACACCATATATTTT. Translated: CASTEGGSGNTIYF.